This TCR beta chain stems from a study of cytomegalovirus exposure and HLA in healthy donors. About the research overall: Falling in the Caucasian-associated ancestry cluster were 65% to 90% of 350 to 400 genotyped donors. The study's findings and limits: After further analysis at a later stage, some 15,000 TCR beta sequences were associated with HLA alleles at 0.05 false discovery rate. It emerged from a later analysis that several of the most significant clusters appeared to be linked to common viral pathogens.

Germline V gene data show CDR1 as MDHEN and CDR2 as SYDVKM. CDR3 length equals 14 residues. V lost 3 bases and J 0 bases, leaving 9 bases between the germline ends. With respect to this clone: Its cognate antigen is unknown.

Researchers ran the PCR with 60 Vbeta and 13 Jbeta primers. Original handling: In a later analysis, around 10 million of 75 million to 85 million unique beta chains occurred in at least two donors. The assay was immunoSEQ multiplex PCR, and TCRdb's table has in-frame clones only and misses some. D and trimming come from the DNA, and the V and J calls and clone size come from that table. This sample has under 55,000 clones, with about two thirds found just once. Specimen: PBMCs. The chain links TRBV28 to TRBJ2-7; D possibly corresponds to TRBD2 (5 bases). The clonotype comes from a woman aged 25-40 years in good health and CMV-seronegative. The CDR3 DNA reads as TGTGCCAGCAGTTTCAGTGAGGGCTCCTACGAGCAGTACTTC. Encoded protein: CASSFSEGSYEQYF.